This T cell receptor beta chain derives from a study of follicular helper T cells after annual influenza vaccination. Time point reported: 2015-2016 season, pre-vaccination. Donors with HIV/AIDS, active malignancy, immunomodulators or active illness were excluded. TCRdb keeps only in-frame clones here, not all; method: immunoSEQ multiplex PCR. The data contain about 5,600 clones, 80% to 85% of them singletons. Trimming removed 2 bases at V and 0 bases at J, with 15 bases between. Germline CDR1 SGHDT, CDR2 YYEEEE. The length of the CDR3 is 16 residues. The sequence came from an adult who received the influenza vaccine. Here the sequenced sample was CXCR5- memory CD4+ T cells sorted from blood, taken on the day of influenza vaccination. The chain employs TRBV5-6 and TRBJ2-7, with D unresolved. CDR3 in DNA: TGTGCCAGCAGCTTCAGAGGTTCTCAACTCTCCTACGAGCAGTACTTC. It codes for CASSFRGSQLSYEQYF.